The 22 T cell receptor beta chains below come from one sample, sequenced in a study of CD8+ T cells in alopecia areata. Extraction of RNA preceded its reverse transcription into cDNA, which served as the sequencing template. The repertoire was sequenced with immunoSEQ multiplex PCR; TCRdb's copy has only in-frame clones and lacks some. The profile covers some 110,000 clones, none occurring a single time. The sample was lesional skin. These receptors were collected from a C3H/HeJ mouse with alopecia areata. Strain haplotype (MHC): H2-k.

This clone was detected a few times. Gene names and germline refer to mouse. The read ends 4 residues before the CDR3 terminus; that terminus is restored from the germline J gene. This chain connects TRBV19 to TRBJ1-4, with D possibly matching TRBD1 (6 bases). CDR3 length equals 13 residues. V lost 3 bases to trimming and J lost 6 bases, with 9 bases between them. Germline-derived CDR1 and CDR2 are FNHDT and SITEND (reference sequence). CDR3 region: CASSRKGDERLFF. CDR3 DNA (partial): TGTGCCAGCAGTAGAAAGGGGGACGAA.

Comments on this clone: Gene names refer to mouse genes. Coverage ceases 4 residues before the CDR3 finishes, and the germline J gene fills in the end. The sample contains more than one DNA sequence encoding this CDR3. This chain connects TRBV14 to TRBJ2-3; 9 nucleotides align to TRBD1. CDR1 is SGHDT, CDR2 FRDEAV, per germline. The CDR3 consists of 16 residues. V trimming: 1 base; J trimming: 0 bases; junction bases outside the gene matches: 3. The part of the CDR3 DNA that was read is TGTGCCAGCAGTTTCGGGACAGGGTCTAGTGCAGAA. It encodes CASSFGTGSSAE. In full, the CDR3 is CASSFGTGSSAETLYF. The full variable domain, rest sourced from reference TRBV14 and TRBJ2-3, is EAGVTQSPRYAVLQEGQAVSFWCDPISGHDTLYWYQQPRDQGPQLLVYFRDEAVIDNSQLPSDRFSAVRPKGTNSTLKIQSAKQGDTATYLCASSFGTGSSAETLYFGSGTRLTVL.

Comment on this clone: The genes and germline here are from mouse. The read comes to an end 4 residues before the CDR3 does, leaving the germline J gene to fill in the end. The chain joins TRBV1 to TRBJ2-3; 10 bases align to TRBD2. The germline CDR1 and CDR2 sequences are NSQYPW and LRSPGD (reference sequence). The CDR3 contains 15 residues. J gave up 2 bases and V 4 bases, and 3 bases lay outside the gene matches. The DNA read from the CDR3 is TGCACCTGCAGTGGAACTGGGGGGGATGCAGAA. Protein product: CTCSGTGGDAE. The entire CDR3 reads CTCSGTGGDAETLYF.

As to this clone: Gene names are the mouse ones. With the read ending 4 residues before the CDR3 end, the germline J gene is used to fill in that end. The chain recombines TRBV12-2 with TRBJ2-1; 7 bases align to TRBD2. This CDR3 contains 14 residues. In germline, CDR1 is SGHLS, CDR2 HYDKME. V trimming: 3 bases; J trimming: 1 base; junction bases outside the gene matches: 2. Here the CDR3 reads CASSGLVNYAEQFF. The covered CDR3 bases are TGTGCCAGCTCTGGACTGGTGAACTATGCT.

Points on this clone: Mouse gene names and germline throughout. The read gets to within 4 residues of the CDR3 end, and the germline J gene fills in the rest. The gene calls are TRBV19 and TRBJ1-1; 12 bases align to TRBD1. Germline V gives CDR1 FNHDT, CDR2 SITEND (reference sequence). The CDR3 runs 15 residues. Incomplete CDR3 DNA: TGTGCCAGCAGTCTCCCCGGGACAGGGGGCCCA. It encodes CASSLPGTGGP. The full CDR3 protein reads CASSLPGTGGPEVFF.

This clone came up a few times. Genes and germline are mouse. The read terminates 4 residues before the CDR3 end, so the remaining end is supplied by the germline J gene. The genes are TRBV13-3 and TRBJ2-2, with D possibly being TRBD1 (7 bases). Germline V gene sequence: CDR1 NNHDY, CDR2 SYVADS. The CDR3 is 14 residues long. The V end was cut by 6 bases, the J end by 3 bases, with 12 bases between. The CDR3 DNA, read in part, is TGTGCCAGCAAAGAGGGGGCGGACACCGGG. This encodes CASKEGADTG. The whole CDR3 sequence is CASKEGADTGQLYF.

This clone was recorded many times. The gene names here belong to mouse. The CDR3 end lies 4 residues beyond the end of the read and is filled in from the germline J gene. The rearrangement links TRBV13-3 to TRBJ1-4; TRBD1 is a possible D gene (6 bases). Germline loops: CDR1 NNHDY, CDR2 SYVADS. This CDR3 has 12 amino acids. Trimming took off 6 bases at V and 5 bases at J, with 8 bases between the two ends. The part of the CDR3 DNA that was read is TGTGCCAGCAAGGGGGGGAACGAA. It yields the protein CASKGGNE. The full-length CDR3 reads as CASKGGNERLFF.

Turning to this clone: The listed genes are named as in mouse. The CDR3 end lies 4 residues beyond the end of the read and is filled in from the germline J gene. Other DNA sequences in this specimen translate into the identical CDR3. The chain has TRBV1 and TRBJ1-1; D is unresolved. The CDR3 length is 14 residues. Germline V gives CDR1 NSQYPW, CDR2 LRSPGD (reference sequence). Trimming cost V 3 bases and J 0 bases, with 8 bases left between them. The sequenced CDR3 bases are TGCACCTGCAGTGCCCGGACTGCAAACACA. Translated, it gives CTCSARTANT. The full CDR3 reads CTCSARTANTEVFF.

This clone was seen more than once but under ten times. Genes and germline come from the mouse. The read finishes 4 residues shy of the CDR3 end, and the germline J gene is used to complete it. The chain recombines TRBV16 with TRBJ2-5; 9 bases fit TRBD2. Trimming at V came to 2 bases and at J to 1 base, leaving 1 base not matched to a gene. Looked up from germline, CDR1 is SGHSA and CDR2 is FRNQAP. The CDR3 totals 15 residues. Partial CDR3 DNA: TGTGCAAGCAGCTTACCTGGGGGGGACCAAGAC. This encodes CASSLPGGDQD. From start to end, the CDR3 is CASSLPGGDQDTQYF.

In its sample, this clone was seen a few times. Gene names are the mouse ones. The read falls 4 residues short of the CDR3 end, and the missing part is taken from the germline J gene. V and J are TRBV31 and TRBJ2-7, with 11 bases lining up with TRBD2. There are 15 residues in the CDR3. The germline gives CDR1 GKSSPN, CDR2 SITVG. The sequenced CDR3 bases are TGTGCCTGGAGTCTTTACGACTGGGGGGGTTAT. Its translation is CAWSLYDWGGY. The full CDR3 protein is CAWSLYDWGGYEQYF.

About this clone itself: These gene names are mouse names. The read is 4 residues too short to cover the CDR3 end, so that end is filled in from the germline J gene. This chain links TRBV12-1 with TRBJ2-2; TRBD1 agrees at 8 bases. V shed 1 base, J shed 6 bases, and the junction held 6 bases outside the gene matches. The germline V gene has CDR1 SGHSN and CDR2 HYEKVE. The CDR3 runs to 15 residues. This CDR3 is CASSLLDRDPGQLYF. The sequenced part of the CDR3 DNA is TGTGCCAGCTCTCTATTGGACAGGGATCCCGGG.

This clone was observed at least ten times. The gene symbols are mouse symbols. The read finishes 4 residues shy of the CDR3 end, and the germline J gene is used to complete it. This chain joins TRBV13-3 and TRBJ2-7, with TRBD2 matching 9 bases. CDR1 is NNHDY and CDR2 is SYVADS in the germline V gene. The CDR3 contains 14 residues. The covered CDR3 bases are TGTGCCAGCAGTGATTATGGGGGGGCTTAT. Translating it yields CASSDYGGAY. The whole CDR3 is CASSDYGGAYEQYF.

This clone was seen only a few times. The gene symbols are mouse symbols. The CDR3 is cut off 4 residues early in the read; its end comes from the germline J gene. The chain joins TRBV16 to TRBJ2-5; 8 bases match TRBD2. The CDR3 extends over 16 amino acids. V shed 1 base and J 0 bases; nucleotides not matched to a gene: 3. Per germline, CDR1 SGHSA and CDR2 FRNQAP. Partial CDR3 DNA: TGTGCAAGCAGCTTAGCCTGGGGGGTCAACCAAGAC. Translation gives CASSLAWGVNQD. The complete CDR3 sequence is CASSLAWGVNQDTQYF.

On this clone: The genes and germline here are from mouse. The missing CDR3 end, 4 residues past where the read stops, is filled in from the germline J gene. V usage is TRBV13-3 and J usage is TRBJ2-7, with 10 bases that match TRBD1. This CDR3 contains 16 residues. Per the germline V gene, CDR1 is NNHDY and CDR2 is SYVADS. V lost 2 bases, J lost 3 bases, and 8 bases stayed unmatched. The CDR3: CASSEPGTGAFYEQYF. The DNA read from the CDR3 is TGTGCCAGCAGTGAACCCGGGACAGGGGCCTTCTAT.

The sample holds many counts of this clone. Mouse names are used for the genes. The CDR3 end lies 4 residues beyond the end of the read and is filled in from the germline J gene. The chain links TRBV13-3 to TRBJ2-5, with 8 nucleotides matching TRBD2. The germline gives CDR1 NNHDY, CDR2 SYVADS. The V segment lost 5 bases and the J segment 2 bases; nucleotides outside the gene matches: 4. CDR3 size: 14 residues. The CDR3 spells CASSAGGFQDTQYF. CDR3 DNA (partial): TGTGCCAGCAGCGCTGGGGGGTTCCAAGAC.

A remark on this clone: Germline and genes: mouse. The CDR3 loop is CASRAGTGGPAETLYF. CDR3 bases read: TGTGCCAGCAGGGCCGGGACTGGGGGGCCTGCAGAA. V and J are TRBV14 and TRBJ2-3, with TRBD2 identical over 12 bases. The read ends 4 residues shy of where the CDR3 ends; the end is completed using the germline J gene. V shed 5 bases and J 2 bases; nucleotides not matched to a gene: 6. This CDR3 is 16 amino acids long. Germline CDR1 is SGHDT and CDR2 is FRDEAV.

In the case of this clone: Here the gene names and germline are mouse. The read ends 4 residues shy of where the CDR3 ends; the end is completed using the germline J gene. V and J are TRBV1 and TRBJ1-4; perhaps TRBD1 as D (6 bases). Trimming pared 3 bases from V and 4 bases from J, leaving 12 bases between. The V gene's germline CDR1 is NSQYPW and CDR2 LRSPGD (reference sequence). The CDR3 is 15 residues long. The CDR3 here is CTCSAPGQNNERLFF. CDR3 bases read: TGCACCTGCAGTGCGCCGGGACAAAACAACGAA.

Comments on this clone: Gene and germline names: mouse. The read terminates 4 residues before the CDR3 end, so the remaining end is supplied by the germline J gene. J is TRBJ2-7 and V is TRBV13-3, with 14 bases fitting TRBD2. Germline V gene lookup returns CDR1 NNHDY and CDR2 SYVADS. The CDR3 extends over 15 amino acids. The covered CDR3 bases are TGTGCCAGCAGTGTGGGACTGGGGGGGCCGGAT. It specifies CASSVGLGGPD. The CDR3 as a whole reads CASSVGLGGPDEQYF.

This clone was seen many times. Mouse germline and gene names are used. The CDR3 extends 4 residues past the end of the read, so its final part is completed from the germline J gene. The V gene is TRBV13-3, the J gene TRBJ2-1; weak D call: TRBD1 (5 bases). The ends were cut back, 1 base at V and 3 bases at J, with 8 bases in the middle. CDR1 NNHDY and CDR2 SYVADS come from the germline V gene. This CDR3 comprises 14 residues. CDR3 protein: CASSDFRAYAEQFF. CDR3 DNA (partial): TGTGCCAGCAGTGATTTCAGGGCCTATGCT.

This clone was observed a handful of times. Gene names and germline match the mouse. The read ends 4 residues before the CDR3 terminus; that terminus is restored from the germline J gene. The rearrangement links TRBV31 to TRBJ2-7, with 9 bases fitting TRBD1. Losses at the gene ends were 7 bases for V and 3 bases for J; bases not matched to a gene: 4. Germline CDR1 GKSSPN, CDR2 SITVG. There are 12 residues in the CDR3. The covered CDR3 bases are TGTGCCTCCACGACAGGGGGCTAT. Translated: CASTTGGY. The whole CDR3 protein reads CASTTGGYEQYF.

About this clone itself: All gene names here are mouse names. Read sequence stops 4 residues before the CDR3 end, and the germline J gene provides the missing end. This chain uses TRBV29 with TRBJ2-1, with a possible D match to TRBD1 (5 bases). Per the germline V gene, CDR1 is MSHET and CDR2 is SYDVDS. The CDR3 loop spans 16 amino acids. Trimming left V 0 bases short and J 4 bases short, with 13 bases between. The DNA read from the CDR3 is TGTGCTAGCAGTTTATCGCCTGCAGGGAGGTATGCT. Translated: CASSLSPAGRYA. The whole CDR3 protein is CASSLSPAGRYAEQFF. Using reference TRBV29 and TRBJ2-1 for the parts outside the CDR3, the full variable domain is DMKVTQMPRYLIKRMGENVLLECGQDMSHETMYWYRQDPGLGLQLIYISYDVDSNSEGDIPKGYRVSRKKREHFSLILDSAKTNQTSVYFCASSLSPAGRYAEQFFGPGTRLTVL.

The table lists this clone with a few counts. Germline and genes: mouse. The read ends 4 residues shy of where the CDR3 ends; the end is completed using the germline J gene. The gene calls are TRBV1 and TRBJ2-1; 8 bases match TRBD1. The CDR3 extends over 15 amino acids. Germline lookup yields CDR1 NSQYPW and CDR2 LRSPGD (reference sequence). V shed 1 base, J shed 3 bases, and the junction held 2 bases outside the gene matches. Incomplete CDR3 DNA: TGCACCTGCAGTGCAGTTGGACAGGGCTATGCT. This sequence encodes CTCSAVGQGYA. The entire CDR3 sequence reads CTCSAVGQGYAEQFF.